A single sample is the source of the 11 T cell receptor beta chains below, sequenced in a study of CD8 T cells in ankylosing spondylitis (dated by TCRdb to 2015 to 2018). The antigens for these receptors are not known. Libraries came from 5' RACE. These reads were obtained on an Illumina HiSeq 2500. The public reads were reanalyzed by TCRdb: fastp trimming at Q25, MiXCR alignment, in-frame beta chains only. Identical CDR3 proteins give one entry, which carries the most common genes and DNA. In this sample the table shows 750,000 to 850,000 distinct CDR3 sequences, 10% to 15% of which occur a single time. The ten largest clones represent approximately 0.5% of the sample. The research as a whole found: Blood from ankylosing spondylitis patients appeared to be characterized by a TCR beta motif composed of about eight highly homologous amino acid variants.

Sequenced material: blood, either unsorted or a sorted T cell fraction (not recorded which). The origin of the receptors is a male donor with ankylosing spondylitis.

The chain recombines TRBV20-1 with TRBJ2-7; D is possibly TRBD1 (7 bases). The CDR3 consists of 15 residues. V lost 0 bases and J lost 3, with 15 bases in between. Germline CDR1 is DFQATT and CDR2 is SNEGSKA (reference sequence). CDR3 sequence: CSARDWQGGIYEQYF. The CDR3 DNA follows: TGCAGTGCTAGAGATTGGCAGGGGGGAATCTACGAGCAGTACTTC.

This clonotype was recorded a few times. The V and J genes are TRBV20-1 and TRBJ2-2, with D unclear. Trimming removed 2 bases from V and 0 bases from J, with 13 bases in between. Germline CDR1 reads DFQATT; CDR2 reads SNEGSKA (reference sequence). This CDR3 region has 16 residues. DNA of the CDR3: TGCAGTGCTAGACTATGGGGTAATTCGAACACCGGGGAGCTGTTTTTT. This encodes CSARLWGNSNTGELFF.

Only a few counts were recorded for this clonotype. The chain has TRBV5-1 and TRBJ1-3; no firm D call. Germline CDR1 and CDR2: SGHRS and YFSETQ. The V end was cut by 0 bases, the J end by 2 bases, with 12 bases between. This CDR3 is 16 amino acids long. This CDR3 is CASSLGPNRPGNTIYF. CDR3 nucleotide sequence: TGCGCCAGCAGCTTGGGACCCAATCGACCTGGAAACACCATATATTTT.

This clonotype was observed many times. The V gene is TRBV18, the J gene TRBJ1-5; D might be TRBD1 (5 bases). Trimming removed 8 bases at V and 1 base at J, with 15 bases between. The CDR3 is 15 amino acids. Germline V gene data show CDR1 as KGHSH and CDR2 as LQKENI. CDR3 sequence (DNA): TGTGCCAGCAGCTTAGGTGGGGGGAGCAATCAGCCCCAGCATTTT. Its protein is CASSLGGGSNQPQHF.

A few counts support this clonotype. CDR3 in DNA: TGTGCCAGCAGCCCGGGACTAGCTGAATGGGCCGGGGAGCTGTTTTTT. This sequence encodes CASSPGLAEWAGELFF. The chain has TRBV12-3 or TRBV12-4 and TRBJ2-2; the match to TRBD2 covers 9 bases. V shed 6 bases and J 6 bases; nucleotides not matched to a gene: 11. This CDR3 region has 16 residues.

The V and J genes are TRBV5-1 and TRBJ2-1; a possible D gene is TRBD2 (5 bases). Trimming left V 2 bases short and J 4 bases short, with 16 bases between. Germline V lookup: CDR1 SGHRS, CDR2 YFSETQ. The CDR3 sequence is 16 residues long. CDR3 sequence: CASSLVGGDFYNEQFF. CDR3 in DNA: TGCGCCAGCAGCTTAGTAGGAGGAGATTTTTACAATGAGCAGTTCTTC.

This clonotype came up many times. CDR3 loop: CASMKIRAGGYTF. The DNA of the CDR3 is TGTGCCAGCATGAAAATAAGGGCGGGCGGCTACACCTTC. This chain links TRBV12-3 or TRBV12-4 with TRBJ1-2; D is ambiguous. The CDR3 has 13 amino acids. V was cut by 7 bases and J by 8 bases, with 17 bases left in between.

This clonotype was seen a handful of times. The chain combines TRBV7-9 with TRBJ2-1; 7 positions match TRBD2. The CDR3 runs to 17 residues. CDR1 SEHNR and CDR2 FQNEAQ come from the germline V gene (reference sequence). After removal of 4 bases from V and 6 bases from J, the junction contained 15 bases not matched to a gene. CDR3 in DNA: TGTGCCAGCAGCTCCCCCCTCGACGGGGGGTCCCTCAATGAGCAGTTCTTC. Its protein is CASSSPLDGGSLNEQFF.

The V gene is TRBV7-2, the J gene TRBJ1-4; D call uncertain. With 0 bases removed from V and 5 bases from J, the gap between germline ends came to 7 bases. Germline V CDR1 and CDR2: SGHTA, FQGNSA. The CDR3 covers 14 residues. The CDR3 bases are TGTGCCAGCAGCTTAGCTCGACTAAATGAAAAACTGTTTTTT. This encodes CASSLARLNEKLFF.

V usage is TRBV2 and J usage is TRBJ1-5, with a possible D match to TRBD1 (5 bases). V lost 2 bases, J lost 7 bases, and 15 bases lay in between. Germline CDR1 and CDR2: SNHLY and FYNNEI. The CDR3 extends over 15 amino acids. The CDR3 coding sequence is TGTGCCAGCAGTGAATTGGGGCCGGGGAACCAGCCCCAGCATTTT. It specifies CASSELGPGNQPQHF.

The DNA for the CDR3 is TGTGCCAGCAGCCGACCGGGACAGGGAGTTAGTGGCTACACCTTC. Translation gives CASSRPGQGVSGYTF. The chain employs TRBV5-8 and TRBJ1-2; 9 nucleotides align to TRBD1. Trimming removed 4 bases from V and 7 bases from J; junction bases left unmatched: 11. This CDR3 has 15 residues. CDR1 and CDR2 (germline): SGHTS, YDEGEE.